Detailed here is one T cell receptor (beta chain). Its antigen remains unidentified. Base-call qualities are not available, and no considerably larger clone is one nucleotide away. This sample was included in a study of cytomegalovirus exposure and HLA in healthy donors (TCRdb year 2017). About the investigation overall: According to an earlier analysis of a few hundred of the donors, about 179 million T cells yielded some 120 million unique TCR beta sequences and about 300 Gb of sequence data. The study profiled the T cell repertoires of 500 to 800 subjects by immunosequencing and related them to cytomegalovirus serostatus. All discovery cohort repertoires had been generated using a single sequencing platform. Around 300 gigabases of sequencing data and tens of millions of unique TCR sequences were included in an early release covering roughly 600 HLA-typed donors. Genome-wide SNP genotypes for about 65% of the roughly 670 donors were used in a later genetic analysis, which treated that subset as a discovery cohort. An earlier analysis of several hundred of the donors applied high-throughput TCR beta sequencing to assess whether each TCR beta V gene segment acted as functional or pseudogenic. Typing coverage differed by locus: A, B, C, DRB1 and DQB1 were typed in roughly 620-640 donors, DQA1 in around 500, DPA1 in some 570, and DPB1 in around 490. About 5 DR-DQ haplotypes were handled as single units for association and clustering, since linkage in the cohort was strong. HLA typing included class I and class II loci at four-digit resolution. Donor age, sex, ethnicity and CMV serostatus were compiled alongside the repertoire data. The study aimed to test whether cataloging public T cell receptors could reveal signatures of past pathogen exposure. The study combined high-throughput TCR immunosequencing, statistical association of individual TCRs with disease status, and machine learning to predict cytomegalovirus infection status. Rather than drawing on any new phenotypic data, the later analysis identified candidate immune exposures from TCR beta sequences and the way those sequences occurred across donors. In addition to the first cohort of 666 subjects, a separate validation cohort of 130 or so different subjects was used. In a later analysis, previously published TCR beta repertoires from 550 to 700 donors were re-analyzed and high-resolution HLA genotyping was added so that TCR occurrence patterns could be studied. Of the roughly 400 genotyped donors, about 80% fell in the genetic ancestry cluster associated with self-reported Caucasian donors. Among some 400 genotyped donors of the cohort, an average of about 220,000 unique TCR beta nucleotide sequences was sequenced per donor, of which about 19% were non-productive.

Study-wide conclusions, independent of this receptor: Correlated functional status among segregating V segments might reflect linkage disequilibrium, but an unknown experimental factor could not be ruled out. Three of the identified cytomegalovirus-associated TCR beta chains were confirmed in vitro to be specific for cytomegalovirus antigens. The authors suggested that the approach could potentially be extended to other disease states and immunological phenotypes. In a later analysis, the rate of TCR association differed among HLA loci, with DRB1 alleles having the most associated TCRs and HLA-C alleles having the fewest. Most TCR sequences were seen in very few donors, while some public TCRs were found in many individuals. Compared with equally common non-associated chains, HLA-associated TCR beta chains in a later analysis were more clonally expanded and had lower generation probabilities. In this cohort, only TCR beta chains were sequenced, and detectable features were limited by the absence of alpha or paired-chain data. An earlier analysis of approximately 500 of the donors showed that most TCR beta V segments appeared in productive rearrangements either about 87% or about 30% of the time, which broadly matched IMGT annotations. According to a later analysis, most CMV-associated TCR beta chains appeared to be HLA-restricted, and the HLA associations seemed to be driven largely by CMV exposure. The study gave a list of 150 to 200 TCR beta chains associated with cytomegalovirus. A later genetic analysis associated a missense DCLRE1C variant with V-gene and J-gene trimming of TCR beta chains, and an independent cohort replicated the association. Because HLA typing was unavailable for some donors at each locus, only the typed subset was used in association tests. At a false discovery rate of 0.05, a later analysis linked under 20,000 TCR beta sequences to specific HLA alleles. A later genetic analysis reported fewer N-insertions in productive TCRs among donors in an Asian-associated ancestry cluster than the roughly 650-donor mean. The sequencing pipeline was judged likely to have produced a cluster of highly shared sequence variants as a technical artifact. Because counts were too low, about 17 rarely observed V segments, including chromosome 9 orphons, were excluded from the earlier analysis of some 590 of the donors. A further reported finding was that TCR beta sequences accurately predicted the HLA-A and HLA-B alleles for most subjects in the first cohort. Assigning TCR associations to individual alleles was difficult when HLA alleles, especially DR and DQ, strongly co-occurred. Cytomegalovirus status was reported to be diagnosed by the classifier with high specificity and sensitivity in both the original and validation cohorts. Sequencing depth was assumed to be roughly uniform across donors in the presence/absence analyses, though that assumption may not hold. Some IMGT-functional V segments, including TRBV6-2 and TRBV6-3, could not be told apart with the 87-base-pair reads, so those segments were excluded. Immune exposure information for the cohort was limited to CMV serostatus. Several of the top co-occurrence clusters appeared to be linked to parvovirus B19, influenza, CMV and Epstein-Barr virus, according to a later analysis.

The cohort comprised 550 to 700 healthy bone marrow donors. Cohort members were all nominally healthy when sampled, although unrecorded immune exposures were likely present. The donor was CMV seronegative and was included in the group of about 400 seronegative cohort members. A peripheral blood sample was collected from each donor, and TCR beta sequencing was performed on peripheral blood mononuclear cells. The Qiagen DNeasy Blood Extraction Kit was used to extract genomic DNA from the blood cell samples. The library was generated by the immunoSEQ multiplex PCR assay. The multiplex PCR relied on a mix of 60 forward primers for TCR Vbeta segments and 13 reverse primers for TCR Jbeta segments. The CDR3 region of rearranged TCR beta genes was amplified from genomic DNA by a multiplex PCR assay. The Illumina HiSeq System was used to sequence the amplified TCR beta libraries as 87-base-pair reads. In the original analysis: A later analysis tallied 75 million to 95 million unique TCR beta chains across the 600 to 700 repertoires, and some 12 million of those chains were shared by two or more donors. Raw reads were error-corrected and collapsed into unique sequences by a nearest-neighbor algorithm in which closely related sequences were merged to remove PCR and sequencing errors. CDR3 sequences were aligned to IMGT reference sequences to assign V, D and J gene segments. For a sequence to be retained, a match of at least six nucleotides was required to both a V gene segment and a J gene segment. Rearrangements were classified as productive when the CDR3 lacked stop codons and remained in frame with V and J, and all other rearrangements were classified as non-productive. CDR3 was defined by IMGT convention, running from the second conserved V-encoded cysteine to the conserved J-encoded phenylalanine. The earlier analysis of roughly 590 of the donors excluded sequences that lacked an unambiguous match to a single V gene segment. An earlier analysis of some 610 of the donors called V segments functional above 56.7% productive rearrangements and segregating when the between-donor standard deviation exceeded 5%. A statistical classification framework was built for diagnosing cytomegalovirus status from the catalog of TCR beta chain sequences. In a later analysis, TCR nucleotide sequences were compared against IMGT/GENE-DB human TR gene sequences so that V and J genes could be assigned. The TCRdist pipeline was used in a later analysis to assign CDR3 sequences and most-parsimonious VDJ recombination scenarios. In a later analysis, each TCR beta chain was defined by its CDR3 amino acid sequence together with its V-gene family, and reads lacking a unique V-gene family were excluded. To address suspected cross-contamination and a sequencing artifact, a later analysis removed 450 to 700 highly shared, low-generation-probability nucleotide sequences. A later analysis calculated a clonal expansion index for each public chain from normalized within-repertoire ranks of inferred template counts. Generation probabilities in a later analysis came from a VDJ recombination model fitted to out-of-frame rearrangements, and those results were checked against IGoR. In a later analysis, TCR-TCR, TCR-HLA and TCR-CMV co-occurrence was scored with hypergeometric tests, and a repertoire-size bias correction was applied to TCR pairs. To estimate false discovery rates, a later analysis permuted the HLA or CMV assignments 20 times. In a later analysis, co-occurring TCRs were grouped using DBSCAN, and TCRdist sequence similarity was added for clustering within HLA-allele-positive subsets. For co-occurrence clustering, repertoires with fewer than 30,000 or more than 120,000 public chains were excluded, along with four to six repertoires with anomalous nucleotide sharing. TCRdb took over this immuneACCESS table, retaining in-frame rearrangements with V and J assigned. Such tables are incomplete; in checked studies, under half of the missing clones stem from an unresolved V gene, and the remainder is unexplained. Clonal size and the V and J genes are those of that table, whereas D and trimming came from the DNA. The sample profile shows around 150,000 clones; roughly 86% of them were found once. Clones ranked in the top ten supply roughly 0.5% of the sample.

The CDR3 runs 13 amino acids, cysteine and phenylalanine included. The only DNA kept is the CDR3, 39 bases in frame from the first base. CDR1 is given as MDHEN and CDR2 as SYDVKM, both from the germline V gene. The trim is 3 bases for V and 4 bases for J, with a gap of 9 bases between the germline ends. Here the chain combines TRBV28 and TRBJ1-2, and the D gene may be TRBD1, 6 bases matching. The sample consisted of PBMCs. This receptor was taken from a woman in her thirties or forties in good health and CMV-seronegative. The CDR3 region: CASSFGGRYGYTF. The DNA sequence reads TGTGCCAGCAGTTTTGGGGGCCGCTATGGCTACACCTTC.